This is a list of T cell receptor beta chains from one sample in a study of blood T cell repertoires in COVID-19. Sequenced by immunoSEQ multiplex PCR; TCRdb stores in-frame clones only, minus some. The table has 150,000 to 200,000 clones, about 90% seen once. Sequencing was done on a sample of PBMCs or T cells enriched from blood (not recorded which). The receptors shown here come from a woman between 18 and 30 years old who had recovered from COVID-19. The CDR3 runs from the conserved cysteine through the conserved F or W. D genes are given only for firm matches. Only some rows state a clone size, as once, few, many or a class for expanded clones.

DNA: TGTGCCAGCAGTACCCGGGGTAGGGAAGAGACCCAGTACTTC; CDR3: CASSTRGREETQYF; V: TRBV28; size: .; J: TRBJ2-5; D: .
DNA: TGTGCCTGGAGTGTTGAGGTGCCTCGGTCCGAGCAGTACTTC; CDR3: CAWSVEVPRSEQYF; V: TRBV30; size: .; J: TRBJ2-7; D: .
DNA: TGTGCCATCAGGAGACAGGGACCTACTAACTATGGCTACACCTTC; CDR3: CAIRRQGPTNYGYTF; V: TRBV10-3; size: .; J: TRBJ1-2; D: TRBD1
DNA: TGTGCCAGCAGCGCACAAATCCAAGAGACCCAGTACTTC; CDR3: CASSAQIQETQYF; V: TRBV5-6; size: .; J: TRBJ2-5; D: .
DNA: TGTGCCAGCAGCCAACCGCATGGCGGGGGGGCGGGGGATACGCAGTATTTT; CDR3: CASSQPHGGGAGDTQYF; V: TRBV3-1/TRBV3-2; size: .; J: TRBJ2-3; D: TRBD2
DNA: TGTGCCAGTAGTATAGTGCCCGGGACAGGGGACAATGAGCAGTTCTTC; CDR3: CASSIVPGTGDNEQFF; V: TRBV19; size: .; J: TRBJ2-1; D: TRBD1
DNA: TGTGCCAGCAGTAGTTTATCGGGGGCCTACGAGCAGTACTTC; CDR3: CASSSLSGAYEQYF; V: TRBV27; size: .; J: TRBJ2-7; D: .
DNA: TGTGCCACCAGCAGTGGAGCAGGGCGCACAGATACGCAGTATTTT; CDR3: CATSSGAGRTDTQYF; V: TRBV15; size: .; J: TRBJ2-3; D: .
DNA: TGTGCCAGCAGTGTTGGGGGGGATATTTCCACTGAAGCTTTCTTT; CDR3: CASSVGGDISTEAFF; V: TRBV2; size: .; J: TRBJ1-1; D: .
DNA: TGTGCCAGCAGCTTAGGTGGGACATTTGACAACTATGGCTACACCTTC; CDR3: CASSLGGTFDNYGYTF; V: TRBV7-8; size: .; J: TRBJ1-2; D: .
DNA: TGTGCCAGCAGCCCGACAGGGTTCTTTGGCTACACCTTC; CDR3: CASSPTGFFGYTF; V: TRBV5-6; size: once; J: TRBJ1-2; D: TRBD1
DNA: TGTGCCAGCAGCACCTCCGGGACACTCAATCAGCCCCAGCATTTT; CDR3: CASSTSGTLNQPQHF; V: TRBV27; size: .; J: TRBJ1-5; D: .
DNA: TGTGCCAGCAGTTTTGCGGGCTCCTACAATGAGCAGTTCTTC; CDR3: CASSFAGSYNEQFF; V: TRBV28; size: .; J: TRBJ2-1; D: .
DNA: TGTGCCAGCAGCCGGGGGGGCCAAGAGACCCAGTACTTC; CDR3: CASSRGGQETQYF; V: TRBV12-3/TRBV12-4; size: .; J: TRBJ2-5; D: TRBD2
DNA: TGCAGTGCTAAAGGGGCCGGGGAGCTGTTTTTT; CDR3: CSAKGAGELFF; V: TRBV20-1; size: .; J: TRBJ2-2; D: .
DNA: TGTGCCTGGAGACTGACAGGGAGCTCCTACGAGCAGTACTTC; CDR3: CAWRLTGSSYEQYF; V: TRBV30; size: .; J: TRBJ2-7; D: TRBD1
DNA: TGTGCCTGGAGCCAGTATAGCAATCAGCCCCAGCATTTT; CDR3: CAWSQYSNQPQHF; V: TRBV30; size: .; J: TRBJ1-5; D: .
DNA: TGCGCCAGCGCTCGAACCGGGACTAACTATGGCTACACCTTC; CDR3: CASARTGTNYGYTF; V: TRBV5-1; size: .; J: TRBJ1-2; D: .
DNA: TGCGCCAGCAGCCAAGATATGACGGGGAACAACGAGCAGTACTTC; CDR3: CASSQDMTGNNEQYF; V: TRBV4-3; size: few; J: TRBJ2-7; D: .
DNA: TGTGCCAGTTCAGTCGGCATCTGGGCCGATACGCAGTATTTT; CDR3: CASSVGIWADTQYF; V: TRBV19; size: .; J: TRBJ2-3; D: .
DNA: TGTGCCACCAGTGGAGGGCGGACAGGGACCTACGAGCAGTACTTC; CDR3: CATSGGRTGTYEQYF; V: TRBV24-1; size: .; J: TRBJ2-7; D: TRBD1
DNA: TGTGCCAGCAGCCTCCACTCCGGGACAGGGAATTCACCCCTCCACTTT; CDR3: CASSLHSGTGNSPLHF; V: TRBV7-2; size: .; J: TRBJ1-6; D: TRBD1
DNA: TGTGCCATCAGTGATCTCGGAGGGAACACTGAAGCTTTCTTT; CDR3: CAISDLGGNTEAFF; V: TRBV10-3; size: .; J: TRBJ1-1; D: .
DNA: TGTGCCAGCAGGGGGTTTGGGGGCGTGAGGATGAACACTGAAGCTTTCTTT; CDR3: CASRGFGGVRMNTEAFF; V: TRBV13; size: .; J: TRBJ1-1; D: .
DNA: TGTGCCACCAGCGGTCTCCGGGAAGTCAAAAACATTCAGTACTTC; CDR3: CATSGLREVKNIQYF; V: TRBV15; size: .; J: TRBJ2-4; D: .
DNA: TGTGCCAGCAGTGAATTCCGGAGCTCCTATAATTCACCCCTCCACTTT; CDR3: CASSEFRSSYNSPLHF; V: TRBV25-1; size: .; J: TRBJ1-6; D: .
DNA: TGTGCCAGCAGCTTTCCAAACACAACAGGGCCACGGGCCACTGAAGCTTTCTTT; CDR3: CASSFPNTTGPRATEAFF; V: TRBV7-9; size: .; J: TRBJ1-1; D: .
DNA: TGTGCCAGCAGCCCAGAAACTAGGAACCAAGAGACCCAGTACTTC; CDR3: CASSPETRNQETQYF; V: TRBV28; size: .; J: TRBJ2-5; D: .
DNA: TGTGCCAGCAGAGACAGACCGCGAAACACTGAAGCTTTCTTT; CDR3: CASRDRPRNTEAFF; V: TRBV7-2; size: .; J: TRBJ1-1; D: .
DNA: TGTGCCAGTAGTCGGACAGAAAACACTGAAGCTTTCTTT; CDR3: CASSRTENTEAFF; V: TRBV19; size: .; J: TRBJ1-1; D: .
DNA: TGTGCCAGCAGCTCTACAGGTGACTCCTACGAGCAGTACTTC; CDR3: CASSSTGDSYEQYF; V: TRBV7-2; size: .; J: TRBJ2-7; D: .
DNA: TGTGCCAGTAGTTCCTCGGGACAGGGTCCCTTT; CDR3: CASSSSGQGPF; V: TRBV19; size: .; J: TRBJ1-6; D: TRBD1
DNA: TGTGCCAGCAGTGTTCCCACAGGGGGCGTCGAGACCCAGTACTTC; CDR3: CASSVPTGGVETQYF; V: TRBV2; size: .; J: TRBJ2-5; D: TRBD1
DNA: TGTGCCAGCAGTCCCGGACAGGCAAGTAACTATGGCTACACCTTC; CDR3: CASSPGQASNYGYTF; V: TRBV2; size: .; J: TRBJ1-2; D: TRBD1
DNA: TGTGCCAGCTCACGTCAATACGAGCAGTACTTC; CDR3: CASSRQYEQYF; V: TRBV18; size: few; J: TRBJ2-7; D: .
DNA: TGTGCCTGGAGTGGGGGACAGAATACCTACGAGCAGTACTTC; CDR3: CAWSGGQNTYEQYF; V: TRBV30; size: once; J: TRBJ2-7; D: TRBD1
DNA: TGTGCCATCAGCTTCGGACAGACTCGGCAGTCCTCTGGAAACACCATATATTTT; CDR3: CAISFGQTRQSSGNTIYF; V: TRBV10-3; size: .; J: TRBJ1-3; D: .
DNA: TGTGCCAGCAGTTTACAGGGTAGGGCTTACGAGCAGTACTTC; CDR3: CASSLQGRAYEQYF; V: TRBV27; size: .; J: TRBJ2-7; D: .
DNA: TGTGCCGTCTTCAGGGGGATCGAGCAGTACTTC; CDR3: CAVFRGIEQYF; V: TRBV2; size: few; J: TRBJ2-7; D: TRBD1
DNA: TGTGCCAGCAGCTTGGGTGGGCCCTATAATTCACCCCTCCACTTT; CDR3: CASSLGGPYNSPLHF; V: TRBV7-6; size: few; J: TRBJ1-6; D: .
DNA: TGCGCCAGCAGAAAATCCCCCCAGAAGGAGACTGAAGCTTTCTTT; CDR3: CASRKSPQKETEAFF; V: TRBV5-1; size: .; J: TRBJ1-1; D: .
DNA: TGTGCCATCCGAGGCGGGCCGGCAAGCACAGATACGCAGTATTTT; CDR3: CAIRGGPASTDTQYF; V: TRBV10-3; size: .; J: TRBJ2-3; D: .
DNA: TGTGCCAGCAGTTTATCAGGGGCGATGAACACTGAAGCTTTCTTT; CDR3: CASSLSGAMNTEAFF; V: TRBV28; size: .; J: TRBJ1-1; D: .
DNA: TGTGCCAGCAGCCAAGACCCGTCGGAGGGGGAGCTGTTTTTT; CDR3: CASSQDPSEGELFF; V: TRBV3-1/TRBV3-2; size: .; J: TRBJ2-2; D: .
DNA: TGTGCCACAGACAGGGGGTTCAATCAGCCCCAGCATTTT; CDR3: CATDRGFNQPQHF; V: TRBV2; size: .; J: TRBJ1-5; D: TRBD1
DNA: TGTGCCAGCAGTGAACTTGGCGGTAACACCGGGGAGCTGTTTTTT; CDR3: CASSELGGNTGELFF; V: TRBV2; size: .; J: TRBJ2-2; D: .